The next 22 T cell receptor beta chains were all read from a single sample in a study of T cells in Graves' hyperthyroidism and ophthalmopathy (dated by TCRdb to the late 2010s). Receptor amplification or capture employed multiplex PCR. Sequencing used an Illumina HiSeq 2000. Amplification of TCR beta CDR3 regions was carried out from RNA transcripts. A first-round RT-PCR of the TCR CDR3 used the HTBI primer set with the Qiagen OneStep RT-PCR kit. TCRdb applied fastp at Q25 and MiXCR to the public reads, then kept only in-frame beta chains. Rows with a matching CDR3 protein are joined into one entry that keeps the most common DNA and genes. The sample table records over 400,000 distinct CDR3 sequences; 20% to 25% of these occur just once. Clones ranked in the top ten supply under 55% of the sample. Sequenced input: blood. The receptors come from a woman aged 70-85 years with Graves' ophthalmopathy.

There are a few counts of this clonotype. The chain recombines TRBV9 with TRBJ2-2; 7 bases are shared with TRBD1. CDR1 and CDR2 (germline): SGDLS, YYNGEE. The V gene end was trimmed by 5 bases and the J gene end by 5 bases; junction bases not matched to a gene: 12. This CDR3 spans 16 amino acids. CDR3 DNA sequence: TGTGCCAGCAGTAAGACAGGGTCGGATTTAACCGGGGAGCTGTTTTTT. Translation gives CASSKTGSDLTGELFF.

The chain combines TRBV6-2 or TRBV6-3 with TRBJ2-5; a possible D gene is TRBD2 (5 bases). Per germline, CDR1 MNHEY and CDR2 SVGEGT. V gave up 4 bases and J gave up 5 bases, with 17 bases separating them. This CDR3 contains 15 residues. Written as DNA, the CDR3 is TGTGCCAGCAGTTCCCCCAGGAGGTATGGCGAGACCCAGTACTTC. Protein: CASSSPRRYGETQYF.

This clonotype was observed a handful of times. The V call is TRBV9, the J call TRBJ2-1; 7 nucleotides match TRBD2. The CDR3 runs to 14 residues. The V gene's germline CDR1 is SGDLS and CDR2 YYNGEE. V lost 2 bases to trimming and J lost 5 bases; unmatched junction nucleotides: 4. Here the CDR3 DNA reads TGTGCCAGCAGCGTCGGGACTAATAACAATGAGCAGTTCTTC. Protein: CASSVGTNNNEQFF.

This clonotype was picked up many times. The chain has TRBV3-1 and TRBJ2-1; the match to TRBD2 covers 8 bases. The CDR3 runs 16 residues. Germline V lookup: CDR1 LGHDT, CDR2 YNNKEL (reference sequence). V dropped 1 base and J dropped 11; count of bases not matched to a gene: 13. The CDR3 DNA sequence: TGTGCCAGCAGCCAAGCTCTAGCAGCGGGAGAGGTTAAGCAGTTCTTC. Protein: CASSQALAAGEVKQFF.

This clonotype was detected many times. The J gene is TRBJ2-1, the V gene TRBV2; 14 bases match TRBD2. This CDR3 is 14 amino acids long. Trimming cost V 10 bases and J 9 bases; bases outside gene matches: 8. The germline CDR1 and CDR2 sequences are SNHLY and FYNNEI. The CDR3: CATTGLAGAVEQFF. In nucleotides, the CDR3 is TGTGCCACCACGGGACTAGCGGGAGCGGTTGAGCAGTTCTTC.

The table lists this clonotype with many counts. The CDR3 here is CASSTRTQETQYF. Written as DNA, the CDR3 is TGTGCCAGCAGCACCAGGACTCAAGAGACCCAGTACTTC. The chain couples TRBV7-8 to TRBJ2-5; tentative D call: TRBD2 (5 bases). The CDR3 covers 13 residues. V lost 5 bases and J 2 bases, leaving 9 bases between the germline ends. Per the germline V gene, CDR1 is SGHVS and CDR2 is FQNEAQ.

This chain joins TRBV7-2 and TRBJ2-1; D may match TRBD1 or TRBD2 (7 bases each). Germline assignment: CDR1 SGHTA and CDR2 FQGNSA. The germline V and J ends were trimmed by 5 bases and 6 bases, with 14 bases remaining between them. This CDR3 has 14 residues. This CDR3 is CASSSGTAFNEQFF. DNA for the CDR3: TGTGCCAGCAGCAGCGGGACAGCCTTCAATGAGCAGTTCTTC.

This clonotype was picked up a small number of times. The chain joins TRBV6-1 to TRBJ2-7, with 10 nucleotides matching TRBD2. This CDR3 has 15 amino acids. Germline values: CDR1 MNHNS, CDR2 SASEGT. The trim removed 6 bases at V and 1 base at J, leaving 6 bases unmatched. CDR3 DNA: TGTGCCAGCAGAACCACTAGCGGGGCTTCCTACGAGCAGTACTTC. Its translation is CASRTTSGASYEQYF.

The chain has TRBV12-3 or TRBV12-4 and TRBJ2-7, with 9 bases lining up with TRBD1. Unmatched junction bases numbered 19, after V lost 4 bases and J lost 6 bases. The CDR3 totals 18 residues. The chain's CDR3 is CASSSTLGHRGTGSEQYF. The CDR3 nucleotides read TGTGCCAGCAGTTCAACCCTTGGACATAGAGGGACAGGGTCCGAGCAGTACTTC.

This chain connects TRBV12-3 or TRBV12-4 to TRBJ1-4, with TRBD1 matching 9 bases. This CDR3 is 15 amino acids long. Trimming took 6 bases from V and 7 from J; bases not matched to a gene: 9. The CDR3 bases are TGTGCCAGCAGCTCAGACAGGGGGAGAACTGAAAAACTGTTTTTT. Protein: CASSSDRGRTEKLFF.

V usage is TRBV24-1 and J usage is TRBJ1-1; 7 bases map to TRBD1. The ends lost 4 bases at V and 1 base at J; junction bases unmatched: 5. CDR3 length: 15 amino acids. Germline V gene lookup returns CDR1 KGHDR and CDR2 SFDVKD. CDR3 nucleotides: TGTGCCACCAGTGAATCGACAGGGAGGAACACTGAAGCTTTCTTT. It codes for CATSESTGRNTEAFF.

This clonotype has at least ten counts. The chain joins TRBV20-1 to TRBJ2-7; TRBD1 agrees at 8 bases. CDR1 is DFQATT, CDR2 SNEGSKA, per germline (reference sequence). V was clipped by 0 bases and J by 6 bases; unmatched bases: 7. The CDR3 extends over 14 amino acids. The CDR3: CSARDPGQGVEQYF. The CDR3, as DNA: TGCAGTGCTAGAGATCCTGGACAGGGCGTCGAGCAGTACTTC.

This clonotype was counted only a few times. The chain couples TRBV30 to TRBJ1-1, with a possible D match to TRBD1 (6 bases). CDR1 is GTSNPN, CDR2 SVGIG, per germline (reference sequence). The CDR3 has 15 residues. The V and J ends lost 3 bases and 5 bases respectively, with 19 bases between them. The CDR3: CAWSPSWGAWTEAFF. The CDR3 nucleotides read TGTGCCTGGAGCCCCTCGTGGGGGGCCTGGACTGAAGCTTTCTTT.

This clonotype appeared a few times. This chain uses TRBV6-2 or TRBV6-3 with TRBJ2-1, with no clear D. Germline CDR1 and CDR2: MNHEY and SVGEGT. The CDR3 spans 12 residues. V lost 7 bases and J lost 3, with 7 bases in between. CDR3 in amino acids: CASTSSYNEQFF. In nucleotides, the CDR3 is TGTGCCAGCACTAGTAGCTACAATGAGCAGTTCTTC.

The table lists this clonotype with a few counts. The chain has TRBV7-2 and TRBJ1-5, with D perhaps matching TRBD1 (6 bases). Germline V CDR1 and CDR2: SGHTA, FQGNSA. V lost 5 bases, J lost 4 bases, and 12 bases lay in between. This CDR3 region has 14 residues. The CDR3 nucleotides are TGTGCCAGCAGCGCCGGGACAAGGAATCAGCCCCAGCATTTT. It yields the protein CASSAGTRNQPQHF.

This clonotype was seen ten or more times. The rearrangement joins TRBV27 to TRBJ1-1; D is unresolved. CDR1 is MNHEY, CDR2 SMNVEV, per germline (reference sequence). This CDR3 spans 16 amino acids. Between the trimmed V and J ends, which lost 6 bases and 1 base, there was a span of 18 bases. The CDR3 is CASRLSGLLENTEAFF. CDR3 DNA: TGTGCCAGCAGGCTAAGTGGCTTGCTCGAGAACACTGAAGCTTTCTTT.

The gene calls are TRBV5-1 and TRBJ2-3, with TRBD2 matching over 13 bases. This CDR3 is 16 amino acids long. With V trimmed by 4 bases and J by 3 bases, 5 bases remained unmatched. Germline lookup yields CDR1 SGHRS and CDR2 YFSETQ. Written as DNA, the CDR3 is TGCGCCAGCAGCGCAGGGACTAGCGGGATAACAGATACGCAGTATTTT. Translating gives CASSAGTSGITDTQYF.

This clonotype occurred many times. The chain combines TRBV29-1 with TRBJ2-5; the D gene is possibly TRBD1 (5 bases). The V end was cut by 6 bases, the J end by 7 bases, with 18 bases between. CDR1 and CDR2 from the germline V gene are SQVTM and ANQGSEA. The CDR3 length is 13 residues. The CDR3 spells CSVTTDSLVTQYF. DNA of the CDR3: TGCAGCGTGACCACTGACAGCTTGGTGACCCAGTACTTC.

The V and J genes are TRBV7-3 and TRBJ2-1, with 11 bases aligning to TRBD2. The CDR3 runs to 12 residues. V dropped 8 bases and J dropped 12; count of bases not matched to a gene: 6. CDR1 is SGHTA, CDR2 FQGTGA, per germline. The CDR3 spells CASGTSGLGQFF. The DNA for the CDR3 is TGTGCCAGCGGGACTAGCGGTTTAGGGCAGTTCTTC.

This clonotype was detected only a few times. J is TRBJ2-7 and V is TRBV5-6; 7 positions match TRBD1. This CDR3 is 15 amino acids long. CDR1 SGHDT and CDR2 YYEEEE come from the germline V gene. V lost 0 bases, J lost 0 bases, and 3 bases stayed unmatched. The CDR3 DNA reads TGTGCCAGCAGCTTGGGGGGGACAGCCTCCTACGAGCAGTACTTC. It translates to CASSLGGTASYEQYF. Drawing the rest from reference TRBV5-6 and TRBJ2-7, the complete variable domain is DAGVTQSPTHLIKTRGQQVTLRCSPKSGHDTVSWYQQALGQGPQFIFQYYEEEERQRGNFPDRFSGHQFPNYSSELNVNALLLGDSALYLCASSLGGTASYEQYFGPGTRLTVT.

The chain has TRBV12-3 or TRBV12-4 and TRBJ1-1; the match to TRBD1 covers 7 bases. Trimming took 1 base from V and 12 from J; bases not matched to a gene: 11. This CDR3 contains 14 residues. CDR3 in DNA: TGTGCCAGCAGTTTAGGAGGAGACAGGGTCGTACCTTTCTTT. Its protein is CASSLGGDRVVPFF.

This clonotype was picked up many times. CDR3 sequence: CASTWDRVGNQPQHF. As DNA, the CDR3 is TGTGCCAGCACCTGGGACAGGGTGGGCAATCAGCCCCAGCATTTT. The gene calls are TRBV6-2 or TRBV6-3 and TRBJ1-5; the match to TRBD1 covers 9 bases. The V gene's germline CDR1 is MNHEY and CDR2 SVGEGT. The CDR3 runs to 15 residues. Trimming at V came to 7 bases and at J to 2 bases, leaving 6 bases not matched to a gene.